The source of this T cell receptor beta chain is a study of T cell responses to AZD1222 COVID-19 vaccine. Study-wide context: Pooling was applied to second doses at about 4 or about 12 weeks. General study findings and limits: Dominant CD4 TCR responses targeted spike regions 160-218 and 743-854. White British people made up most donors, females outnumbered males, and clonal diversity was possibly underestimated.

A note on this clone: What it recognizes is unknown.

Germline V gene sequence: CDR1 MNHEY, CDR2 SVGEGT. This CDR3 comprises 18 residues. V was shortened by 0 bases and J by 0 bases, with 15 bases between the two germline ends. The data were produced by immunoSEQ multiplex PCR, yet TCRdb's version contains in-frame clones alone and is incomplete. The sample shows 120,000 or so clones, around 92% of them seen only once. The clonotype originates from an adult in good health. The specimen was peripheral blood, collected on day 0 of AZD1222 vaccination. The chain combines TRBV6-2 or TRBV6-3 with TRBJ2-1, with a possible D match to TRBD2 (5 bases). The CDR3 spells CASSYSMTLGRSYNEQFF. The CDR3 nucleotides read TGTGCCAGCAGTTACTCGATGACACTAGGTCGCTCCTACAATGAGCAGTTCTTC.